The TCR beta chain described here comes from a study of T cells in Graves' hyperthyroidism and ophthalmopathy. This clonotype was counted many times. RNA transcripts served as the template for amplifying TCR beta CDR3 regions. The HTBI set primed first-round TCR CDR3 RT-PCR. In TCRdb, the multiplex PCR reads were re-called with MiXCR into one record per CDR3 protein. The sample yields 350,000 or so distinct CDR3 sequences, 15% to 20% seen once. V lost 5 bases to trimming and J lost 1 base, with 17 bases between them. From germline, CDR1 is MGHDK and CDR2 SYGVNS. This CDR3 contains 16 residues. This TCR was sampled from a woman aged 35 to 49 with Graves' ophthalmopathy. This chain links TRBV25-1 with TRBJ1-1; D is perhaps TRBD1 (6 bases). The sample was blood. In DNA, the CDR3 is TGTGCCAGCAGTACTCTGGGGGGCGGAAAGAACACTGAAGCTTTCTTT. This gives the protein CASSTLGGGKNTEAFF.